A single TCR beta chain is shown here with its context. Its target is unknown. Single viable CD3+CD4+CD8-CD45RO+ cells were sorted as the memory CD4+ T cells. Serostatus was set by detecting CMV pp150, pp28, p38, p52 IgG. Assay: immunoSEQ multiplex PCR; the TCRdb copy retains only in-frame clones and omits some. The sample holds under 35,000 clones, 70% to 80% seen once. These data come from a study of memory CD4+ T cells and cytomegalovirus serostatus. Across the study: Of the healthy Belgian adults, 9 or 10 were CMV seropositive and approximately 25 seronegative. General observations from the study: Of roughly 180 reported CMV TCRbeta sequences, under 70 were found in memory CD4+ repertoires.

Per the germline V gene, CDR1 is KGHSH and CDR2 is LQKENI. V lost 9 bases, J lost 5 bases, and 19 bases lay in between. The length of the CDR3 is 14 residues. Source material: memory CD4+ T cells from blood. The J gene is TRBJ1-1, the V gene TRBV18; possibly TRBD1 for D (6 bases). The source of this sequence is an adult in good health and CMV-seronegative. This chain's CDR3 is CASREQGSGTEAFF. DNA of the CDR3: TGTGCCAGTCGCGAGCAGGGGAGTGGAACTGAAGCTTTCTTT.